The clone carrying this T cell receptor beta chain has at least ten counts. Construction of TCR beta libraries relied on iRepertoire HTBI primers and on Arm-PCR targeting CDR3 regions. One entry per CDR3 protein results from TCRdb running MiXCR on the multiplex PCR reads. In the table there are 450,000 to 500,000 distinct CDR3 sequences, around 15% of which are singletons. Per germline, CDR1 LGHDT and CDR2 YNNKEL (reference sequence). This CDR3 is 13 amino acids long. Deletions cut 3 bases from V and 1 base from J, with 6 bases between. These data come from a study of regulatory T cells in long-lasting Graves disease. As to time point: newly diagnosed GD, antithyroid drugs for less than 3 months. The TCR library was prepared using RNA isolated from PBMCs. The same data also contributed to another study, on T cells in Graves' hyperthyroidism and ophthalmopathy.

The sample was peripheral blood mononuclear cells (PBMCs), taken at new diagnosis, from a patient treated with antithyroid drugs. The receptor comes from a man aged 35 to 55 with Graves disease. This chain links TRBV3-1 with TRBJ1-1; D is possibly TRBD1 (5 bases). The DNA of the CDR3 is TGTGCCAGCAGCCATCAGGGGAACACTGAAGCTTTCTTT. Amino acids: CASSHQGNTEAFF. The full variable domain, rest sourced from reference TRBV3-1 and TRBJ1-1, is DTAVSQTPKYLVTQMGNDKSIKCEQNLGHDTMYWYKQDSKKFLKIMFSYNNKELIINETVPNRFSPKSPDKAHLNLHINSLELGDSAVYFCASSHQGNTEAFFGQGTRLTVV.